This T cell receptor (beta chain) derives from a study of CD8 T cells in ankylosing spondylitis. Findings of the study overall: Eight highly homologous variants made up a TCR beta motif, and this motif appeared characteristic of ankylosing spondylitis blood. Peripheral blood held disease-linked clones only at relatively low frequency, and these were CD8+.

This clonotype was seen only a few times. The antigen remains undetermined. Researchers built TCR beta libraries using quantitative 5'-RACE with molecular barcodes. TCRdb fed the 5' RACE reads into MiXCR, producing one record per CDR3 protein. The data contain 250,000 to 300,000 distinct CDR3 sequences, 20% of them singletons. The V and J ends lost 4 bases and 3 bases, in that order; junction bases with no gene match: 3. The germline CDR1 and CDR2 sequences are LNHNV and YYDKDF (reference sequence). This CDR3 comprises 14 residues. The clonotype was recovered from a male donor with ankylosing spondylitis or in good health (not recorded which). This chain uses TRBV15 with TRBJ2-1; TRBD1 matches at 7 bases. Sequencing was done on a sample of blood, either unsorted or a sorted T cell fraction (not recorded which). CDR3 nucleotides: TGTGCCACCAGCAAGGACAGGATCTACAATGAGCAGTTCTTC. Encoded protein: CATSKDRIYNEQFF.